This entry features one TCR beta chain sequence. These data belong to a study of blood T cell repertoires in COVID-19. In the study overall: COVID-19 samples from acute and convalescent phases originated in the United States, Italy and Spain. Sample material is recorded as cDNA or gDNA derived from T cells, B-cell-depleted T cells, or PBMCs.

TCRdb keeps only in-frame clones here, not all; method: immunoSEQ multiplex PCR. The profile covers about 220,000 clones, with 88% appearing a single time and around 2.7% taken by the ten largest. V lost 0 bases and J lost 6, with 11 bases in between. Germline CDR1 reads LGHNA; CDR2 reads YSLEER. The CDR3 runs 14 residues. Participants' reported clinical history set cohort assignment. Recovered status in Cohort 3 required two negative PCRs, clearance, or symptom resolution. The sequence came from a woman aged 25 to 39 who had recovered from COVID-19. Sequenced input: PBMCs or T cells enriched from blood (not recorded which). V gene TRBV4-3 combines with J gene TRBJ1-1; D remains unclear. CDR3 residues: CASSQDWGDPEAFF. The CDR3 DNA is TGCGCCAGCAGCCAAGACTGGGGAGATCCTGAAGCTTTCTTT.